Below are 15 T cell receptor beta chains sequenced from a single sample in a study of blood T cell repertoires in COVID-19. The data were produced by immunoSEQ multiplex PCR, yet TCRdb's version contains in-frame clones alone and is incomplete. The profile shows around 450,000 clones, roughly 91% of them singletons. Sequenced sample: peripheral blood. The receptors were gathered from a woman in her thirties with acute or convalescent COVID-19.

V is TRBV12-3 or TRBV12-4 and J is TRBJ1-2, with TRBD1 matching 9 bases. V was clipped by 8 bases and J by 6 bases; unmatched bases: 7. The CDR3 consists of 13 residues. The CDR3 is CASHDRTGDGYTF. CDR3 bases: TGTGCCAGCCATGATAGGACAGGGGATGGCTACACCTTC.

The chain joins TRBV28 to TRBJ1-4; 7 bases fit TRBD1. CDR3 length: 15 amino acids. Trimming cost V 1 base and J 8 bases; bases outside gene matches: 7. Germline V lookup: CDR1 MDHEN, CDR2 SYDVKM. This CDR3 is CASSLYKGAREKLFF. In nucleotides, the CDR3 is TGTGCCAGCAGTTTATATAAGGGGGCGCGGGAAAAACTGTTTTTT.

The chain employs TRBV2 and TRBJ2-3; D might be TRBD1 (6 bases). This CDR3 region has 13 residues. The germline V gene encodes CDR1 SNHLY and CDR2 FYNNEI. V lost 5 bases and J lost 2, with 8 bases in between. The DNA for the CDR3 is TGTGCCAGCAGTACAGGGTTCACAGATACGCAGTATTTT. Translating it yields CASSTGFTDTQYF.

J is TRBJ2-3 and V is TRBV7-8; 12 bases are a match to TRBD1. The V gene's germline CDR1 is SGHVS and CDR2 FQNEAQ. The CDR3 runs to 16 residues. V shed 5 bases, J shed 4 bases, and the junction held 7 bases outside the gene matches. DNA for the CDR3: TGTGCCAGCAGCGTCACCGGGACAGGGGGCCCAGATACGCAGTATTTT. This translates into CASSVTGTGGPDTQYF.

The chain uses TRBV7-6 and TRBJ2-2; 7 bases fit TRBD2. V shed 5 bases and J 2 bases; nucleotides not matched to a gene: 11. Germline lookup yields CDR1 SGHVS and CDR2 FNYEAQ. This CDR3 region has 17 residues. The DNA for the CDR3 is TGTGCCAGCAGCCTCACACCGGCGGGGGTAAACACCGGGGAGCTGTTTTTT. Protein: CASSLTPAGVNTGELFF.

The rearrangement uses TRBV10-1 and TRBJ2-7, with 8 positions matching TRBD2. Trimming at V came to 7 bases and at J to 2 bases, leaving 7 bases not matched to a gene. The CDR3 extends over 14 amino acids. Germline CDR1 is WNHNN and CDR2 is SYGVQD (reference sequence). DNA for the CDR3: TGCGCCAGCATTTGCGGGGGGCTCCCCTACGAGCAGTACTTC. It encodes CASICGGLPYEQYF.

The V gene is TRBV30, the J gene TRBJ2-6; TRBD1 agrees at 7 bases. The V gene end was trimmed by 0 bases and the J gene end by 1 base; junction bases not matched to a gene: 0. CDR1 is GTSNPN, CDR2 SVGIG, per germline (reference sequence). The CDR3 totals 15 residues. The CDR3 sequence is CAWSVQGSGANVLTF. The CDR3 nucleotides read TGTGCCTGGAGTGTACAGGGGTCTGGGGCCAACGTCCTGACTTTC.

V is TRBV11-2 and J is TRBJ2-3; 7 bases line up with TRBD2. This CDR3 is 14 amino acids long. Germline V gives CDR1 SGHAT, CDR2 FQNNGV. Trimming at V came to 9 bases and at J to 2 bases, leaving 8 bases not matched to a gene. CDR3 protein: CASAAGDPTDTQYF. CDR3 DNA: TGTGCCAGTGCGGCGGGGGATCCCACAGATACGCAGTATTTT.

A few counts support this clone. Here the CDR3 reads CASSYSVGPEAFF. The CDR3 DNA sequence: TGTGCCAGCAGTTACTCGGTGGGCCCTGAAGCTTTCTTT. The V and J genes are TRBV6-5 and TRBJ1-1; no clear D gene. This CDR3 spans 13 amino acids. Germline V gene sequence: CDR1 MNHEY, CDR2 SVGAGI. The ends were cut back, 0 bases at V and 6 bases at J, with 8 bases in the middle.

This chain connects TRBV11-2 to TRBJ2-6; 10 bases are shared with TRBD2. CDR1 SGHAT and CDR2 FQNNGV come from the germline V gene. Trimming removed 2 bases from V and 1 base from J; junction bases left unmatched: 5. The CDR3 has 18 amino acids. The CDR3 bases are TGTGCCAGCAGCTTACCGTTAGCGGGGGGTTCTGGGGCCAACGTCCTGACTTTC. Its translation is CASSLPLAGGSGANVLTF.

In nucleotides, the CDR3 is TGTGCCAGCAGCGCCCCGACCTCTAGCTCCTACAATGAGCAGTTCTTC. It yields the protein CASSAPTSSSYNEQFF. The chain combines TRBV9 with TRBJ2-1; D is unresolved. Germline loops: CDR1 SGDLS, CDR2 YYNGEE. The CDR3 runs to 16 residues. V was shortened by 3 bases and J by 0 bases, with 13 bases between the two germline ends.

The chain is built from TRBV23-1 and TRBJ2-7, with 9 bases that match TRBD1. Being an ORF, TRBV23-1 has a function that is uncertain. J was trimmed by 6 bases and V by 3 bases; bases with no gene match: 9. The CDR3 has 15 residues. This chain's CDR3 is CASSHPGQGFSEQYF. CDR3 DNA: TGCGCCAGCAGTCATCCGGGACAGGGATTCTCCGAGCAGTACTTC.

The chain is built from TRBV2 and TRBJ1-2; 9 bases map to TRBD1. V lost 6 bases and J lost 6; bases outside the gene matches: 11. The CDR3 has 15 residues. Germline V gives CDR1 SNHLY, CDR2 FYNNEI. The CDR3 protein is CASSRKDRGGDGYTF. DNA for the CDR3: TGTGCCAGCAGCAGGAAGGACAGGGGAGGGGATGGCTACACCTTC.

This chain connects TRBV9 to TRBJ2-3; weak D call: TRBD2 (6 bases). The germline V gene has CDR1 SGDLS and CDR2 YYNGEE. The CDR3 spans 12 residues. V was trimmed by 4 bases and J by 6 bases, leaving 9 bases between them. CDR3 residues: CASSLGGDTQYF. The CDR3 DNA is TGTGCCAGCAGCTTGGGGGGTGATACGCAGTATTTT.

This chain uses TRBV6-1 with TRBJ1-1; 8 bases are shared with TRBD1. J lost 3 bases, V lost 0 bases, and 3 bases had no gene match. The CDR3 is made up of 15 amino acids. Germline V CDR1 and CDR2: MNHNS, SASEGT. CDR3 residues: CASSEAGTGHTEAFF. For the CDR3, the DNA is TGTGCCAGCAGTGAAGCGGGGACAGGACACACTGAAGCTTTCTTT.